This T cell receptor (beta chain) originates from a study of T cells in Graves' hyperthyroidism and ophthalmopathy. The TCR beta CDR3 regions underwent amplification using RNA transcripts as the source. HTBI primers were employed in a first-round RT-PCR of the TCR CDR3. TCRdb re-called the multiplex PCR reads through MiXCR, storing one row per CDR3 protein. The sample yields a few hundred thousand distinct CDR3 sequences, roughly 15% seen once. This clonotype has a count of ten or more. V was trimmed by 3 bases and J by 5 bases, leaving 10 bases between them. CDR1 and CDR2 from the germline V gene are DFQATT and SNEGSKA (reference sequence). The CDR3 extends over 12 amino acids.

The TCR originated in a woman aged 18-29 years with Graves' hyperthyroidism. The chain carries TRBV20-1 and TRBJ1-1; D is ambiguous. Sequencing input: blood. DNA for the CDR3: TGCAGTGCTAGGCGGAGGGAAACTGAAGCTTTCTTT. It is translated as CSARRRETEAFF.